These 22 T cell receptor beta chains share one sample of origin, sequenced in a study of beta chain features in type 1 diabetes. The study's findings and limits: All four CD4+ subsets of Type 1 diabetes patients contained TCRB CDR3s that were moderately but significantly shorter.

These TCRs' antigens remain unknown. Isolated RNA was reverse transcribed in full, so expressed TCRB transcripts were sequenced. Method: immunoSEQ multiplex PCR; TCRdb's copy keeps in-frame clones and lacks some. The sample has around 150,000 clones, 9% seen once; the top ten hold 0.7%. Material: central memory CD4+ T cells from blood. The receptors shown here come from a woman in her 30s with type 1 diabetes.

V is TRBV9 and J is TRBJ2-3; no definite D call. Germline loops: CDR1 SGDLS, CDR2 YYNGEE. This CDR3 is 13 amino acids long. The V and J ends lost 3 bases and 4 bases respectively, with 9 bases between them. CDR3 sequence reads: CASSGVGADTQYF. CDR3 bases: TGTGCCAGCAGCGGCGTAGGAGCAGATACGCAGTATTTT.

In DNA form, the CDR3 reads TGTGCCAGCAGTGCTCAGGTGGGGGCGGCTGGAAACACCATATATTTT. Amino acid sequence: CASSAQVGAAGNTIYF. The gene calls are TRBV2 and TRBJ1-3; a weak D match, TRBD1 (6 bases). Germline assignment: CDR1 SNHLY and CDR2 FYNNEI. Between the trimmed V and J ends, which lost 4 bases and 2 bases, there was a span of 15 bases. The CDR3 extends over 16 amino acids.

The chain links TRBV4-3 to TRBJ2-1; D is perhaps TRBD2 (6 bases). The V end was cut by 0 bases, the J end by 13 bases, with 13 bases between. The CDR3 length is 13 residues. CDR1 and CDR2 (germline): LGHNA, YSLEER. CDR3 in DNA: TGCGCCAGCAGCCAAGATCGCGAGCGGGCCCAGTTCTTC. Amino acids: CASSQDRERAQFF.

The rearrangement links TRBV28 to TRBJ1-5; 8 positions match TRBD1. The J segment lost 3 bases and the V segment lost 4 bases, leaving 8 bases of the junction unmatched. This CDR3 region has 16 residues. Germline CDR1 and CDR2: MDHEN and SYDVKM. The chain's CDR3 is CASSSGQGSINQPQHF. The DNA for the CDR3 is TGTGCCAGCAGTTCTGGACAGGGTTCTATCAATCAGCCCCAGCATTTT.

Only a few counts were recorded for this clone. This chain connects TRBV18 to TRBJ2-7; D might be TRBD1 (6 bases). The CDR3 spans 15 residues. The germline gives CDR1 KGHSH, CDR2 LQKENI. The V end lost 3 bases, the J end lost 1 base, and 13 bases lay between the germline ends. The CDR3 here is CASSPRRDTSYEQYF. The CDR3, as DNA: TGTGCCAGCTCACCGCGCCGGGACACTTCCTACGAGCAGTACTTC.

This clone was observed a few times. The chain joins TRBV6-6 to TRBJ2-7, with a possible D match to TRBD2 (6 bases). Germline lookup yields CDR1 MNHNY and CDR2 SVGAGI (reference sequence). The V end was cut by 5 bases, the J end by 4 bases, with 9 bases between. There are 12 residues in the CDR3. In DNA form, the CDR3 reads TGTGCCAGCAGTCTCCGGGGGTACGAGCAGTACTTC. It codes for CASSLRGYEQYF.

This clone was picked up a small number of times. The genes are TRBV9 and TRBJ1-6; D is unresolved. The CDR3 runs 16 residues. CDR1 and CDR2 from the germline V gene are SGDLS and YYNGEE. V was cut by 3 bases and J by 8 bases, with 18 bases left in between. The CDR3 bases are TGTGCCAGCAGCGGTAGCCGTATGAGTTGGGATTCACCCCTCCACTTT. It encodes CASSGSRMSWDSPLHF.

This clone was seen a few times. This chain connects TRBV9 to TRBJ2-3; 14 bases map to TRBD2. The CDR3 is made up of 19 amino acids. CDR1 SGDLS and CDR2 YYNGEE come from the germline V gene. Germline trimming cut 0 bases from V and 5 bases from J; bases unmatched to any gene: 11. The CDR3 sequence: CASSVDSVGLAGDGDTQYF. The CDR3 coding sequence is TGTGCCAGCAGCGTAGATTCGGTGGGACTAGCGGGAGACGGAGATACGCAGTATTTT.

A few counts support this clone. The genes are TRBV5-1 and TRBJ2-5; D not certain. Per the germline V gene, CDR1 is SGHRS and CDR2 is YFSETQ. The length of the CDR3 is 14 residues. Trimming removed 4 bases from V and 1 base from J, with 11 bases in between. CDR3 DNA: TGCGCCAGCAGCCCCGCGGCCAGCCAAGAGACCCAGTACTTC. Translating it yields CASSPAASQETQYF. Full variable domain (rest looked up from reference TRBV5-1 and TRBJ2-5): KAGVTQTPRYLIKTRGQQVTLSCSPISGHRSVSWYQQTPGQGLQFLFEYFSETQRNKGNFPGRFSGRQFSNSRSEMNVSTLELGDSALYLCASSPAASQETQYFGPGTRLLVL.

This clone occurred once. V is TRBV5-1 and J is TRBJ2-2, with 9 bases that match TRBD2. Germline CDR1 SGHRS, CDR2 YFSETQ. The length of the CDR3 is 14 residues. V lost 5 bases, J lost 3 bases, and 2 bases stayed unmatched. The CDR3 DNA sequence: TGCGCCAGCAGTGTAGCGGGAGACACCGGGGAGCTGTTTTTT. Encoded protein: CASSVAGDTGELFF.

This clone was observed a handful of times. Here the CDR3 reads CASSPTRGREVDTQYF. DNA of the CDR3: TGTGCCAGCAGCCCCACACGGGGGAGGGAGGTAGATACGCAGTATTTT. This chain connects TRBV9 to TRBJ2-3, with 7 bases lining up with TRBD2. The CDR3 runs 16 residues. Germline V lookup: CDR1 SGDLS, CDR2 YYNGEE. V dropped 4 bases and J dropped 5; count of bases not matched to a gene: 13.

The chain joins TRBV6-1 to TRBJ2-1; TRBD2 agrees at 7 bases. The CDR3 has 13 residues. The germline CDR1 and CDR2 sequences are MNHNS and SASEGT. With V trimmed by 7 bases and J by 4 bases, 4 bases remained unmatched. Written as DNA, the CDR3 is TGTGCCAGCAAAGGACTAGGATACAATGAGCAGTTCTTC. Translated: CASKGLGYNEQFF.

The table lists this clone with a few counts. This chain links TRBV20-1 with TRBJ1-2; no clear D. Germline-derived CDR1 and CDR2 are DFQATT and SNEGSKA (reference sequence). The V gene lost 6 bases and the J gene lost 5 bases, with 7 bases spanning the gap. The length of the CDR3 is 10 residues. The CDR3 DNA reads TGCAGTGCCCCAGAATATGGCTACACCTTC. The encoded protein is CSAPEYGYTF.

The table lists this clone with a few counts. The V gene is TRBV4-2, the J gene TRBJ2-7, with 10 bases aligning to TRBD2. V shed 4 bases, J shed 6 bases, and the junction held 9 bases outside the gene matches. This CDR3 comprises 15 residues. CDR1 LGHNA and CDR2 YNFKEQ come from the germline V gene. The CDR3 loop is CASSPEAGGPFEQYF. In DNA form, the CDR3 reads TGTGCCAGCAGCCCCGAAGCGGGAGGGCCCTTCGAGCAGTACTTC.

This clone was observed a few times. The V gene is TRBV21-1, the J gene TRBJ2-1; the table's D call, TRBD2, has no DNA check behind it. TRBV21-1 is recorded as a pseudogene. The CDR3 has 14 residues. The DNA of the CDR3 is TGTGCCAGCAAAGAACAACCGGGATCCCGGGAAAAGTTCTTC. Amino acids: CASKEQPGSREKFF.

The V gene is TRBV5-1, the J gene TRBJ1-1; unclear D gene. The CDR3 length is 14 residues. The V end lost 0 bases, the J end lost 3 bases, and 9 bases lay between the germline ends. The V gene's germline CDR1 is SGHRS and CDR2 YFSETQ. CDR3 in amino acids: CASSLVTADTEAFF. Here the CDR3 DNA reads TGCGCCAGCAGCTTGGTAACGGCGGACACTGAAGCTTTCTTT.

This clone occurred a few times. This chain uses TRBV7-9 with TRBJ2-7; no clear D gene. V gave up 1 base and J gave up 7 bases, with 5 bases separating them. CDR3 length equals 11 residues. Per germline, CDR1 SEHNR and CDR2 FQNEAQ (reference sequence). For the CDR3, the DNA is TGTGCCAGCAGCTTAGGTCTTGAGCAGTACTTC. Protein sequence: CASSLGLEQYF.

The sample holds a few counts of this clone. The chain is built from TRBV7-6 and TRBJ2-1; 9 nucleotides line up with TRBD2. The germline V gene has CDR1 SGHVS and CDR2 FNYEAQ. J was trimmed by 8 bases and V by 2 bases; bases with no gene match: 7. This CDR3 is 15 amino acids long. DNA for the CDR3: TGTGCCAGCAGCTTAATGGGACTAGCCCTCGATGAGCAGTTCTTC. Translating gives CASSLMGLALDEQFF.

This CDR3 reads CASSKLAGEGETQYF. CDR3 nucleotides: TGTGCCAGCAGTAAACTAGCGGGAGAGGGGGAGACCCAGTACTTC. The chain links TRBV28 to TRBJ2-5, with TRBD2 matching over 11 bases. The length of the CDR3 is 15 residues. Germline V gives CDR1 MDHEN, CDR2 SYDVKM. The V segment lost 5 bases and the J segment 5 bases; nucleotides outside the gene matches: 7.

This clone was recorded a few times. The rearrangement links TRBV7-2 to TRBJ2-1; 9 bases fit TRBD2. The CDR3 has 15 residues. Germline V gives CDR1 SGHTA, CDR2 FQGNSA. The junction had 3 bases not matched to a gene; V was cut back by 2 bases and J by 4 bases. CDR3 sequence reads: CASSLWTSEYNEQFF. DNA of the CDR3: TGTGCCAGCAGCTTATGGACTAGCGAGTACAATGAGCAGTTCTTC.

This clone was detected only a few times. The chain has TRBV28 and TRBJ2-5; 9 bases map to TRBD1. Germline V CDR1 and CDR2: MDHEN, SYDVKM. CDR3 length equals 15 residues. J gave up 2 bases and V 7 bases, and 8 bases lay outside the gene matches. DNA of the CDR3: TGTGCCAGCACGCCGGGACAGGGCCATCAAGAGACCCAGTACTTC. Translated: CASTPGQGHQETQYF.

The gene calls are TRBV5-4 and TRBJ2-3; D is uncertain. Germline CDR1 and CDR2: SGHNT and YYREEE (reference sequence). V was clipped by 1 base and J by 5 bases, with 11 bases between them. This CDR3 is built from 14 residues. CDR3: CASSLPSRVDTQYF. Here the CDR3 DNA reads TGTGCCAGCAGCTTGCCCAGTCGGGTAGATACGCAGTATTTT.